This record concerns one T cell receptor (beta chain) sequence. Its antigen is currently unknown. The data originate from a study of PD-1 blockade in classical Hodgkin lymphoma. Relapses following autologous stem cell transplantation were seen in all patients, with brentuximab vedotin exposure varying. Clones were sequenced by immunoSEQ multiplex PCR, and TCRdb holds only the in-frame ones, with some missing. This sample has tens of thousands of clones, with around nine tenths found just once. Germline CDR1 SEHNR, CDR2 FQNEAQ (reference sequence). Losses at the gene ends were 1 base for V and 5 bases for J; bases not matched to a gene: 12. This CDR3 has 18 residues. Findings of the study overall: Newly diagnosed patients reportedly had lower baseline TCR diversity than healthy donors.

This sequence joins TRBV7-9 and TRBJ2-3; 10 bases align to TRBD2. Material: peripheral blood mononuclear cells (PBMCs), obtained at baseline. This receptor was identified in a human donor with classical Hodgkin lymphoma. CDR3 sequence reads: CASSLGSGVVAGGDTQYF. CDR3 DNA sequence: TGTGCCAGCAGCTTAGGATCCGGGGTGGTAGCGGGAGGAGATACGCAGTATTTT.